Presented here are 32 T cell receptor beta chains from one specimen sequenced in a study of blood T cell repertoires in COVID-19. The method was immunoSEQ multiplex PCR; TCRdb's version includes in-frame clones alone and lacks a portion of them. This table holds under 120,000 clones, 65% to 80% found once. Sequenced material: peripheral blood. The receptors shown here come from a man between 65 and 85 years old with active or convalescent COVID-19.

The J gene is TRBJ2-3, the V gene TRBV5-1; TRBD1 is a possible D gene (6 bases). V was clipped by 0 bases and J by 6 bases, with 11 bases between them. Germline loops: CDR1 SGHRS, CDR2 YFSETQ. This CDR3 has 14 amino acids. The chain's CDR3 is CASSLGAQGDTQYF. The CDR3 bases are TGCGCCAGCAGCTTGGGGGCCCAGGGGGATACGCAGTATTTT.

The V and J genes are TRBV5-4 and TRBJ2-3; TRBD2 matches 11 bases. Germline trimming cut 1 base from V and 4 bases from J; bases unmatched to any gene: 11. Germline loops: CDR1 SGHNT, CDR2 YYREEE (reference sequence). The CDR3 totals 18 residues. The CDR3 sequence: CASSLRTSGRSAADTQYF. CDR3 sequence (DNA): TGTGCCAGCAGCTTGCGTACTAGCGGGAGATCTGCGGCAGATACGCAGTATTTT.

The rearrangement uses TRBV27 and TRBJ2-1; 14 bases are a match to TRBD2. The CDR3 consists of 15 residues. V was clipped by 9 bases and J by 6 bases; unmatched bases: 7. CDR1 is MNHEY, CDR2 SMNVEV, per germline (reference sequence). The CDR3 loop reads CASWTSGRPFNEQFF. The CDR3 DNA reads as TGTGCCAGTTGGACTAGCGGGAGGCCTTTCAATGAGCAGTTCTTC.

J is TRBJ1-1 and V is TRBV5-5; D uncertain. The CDR3 covers 13 residues. Germline CDR1 SGHKS, CDR2 YYEKEE (reference sequence). V was trimmed by 2 bases and J by 0 bases, leaving 5 bases between them. The CDR3 bases are TGTGCCAGCAGCTTTCAGTTGAACACTGAAGCTTTCTTT. This encodes CASSFQLNTEAFF.

This chain connects TRBV19 to TRBJ1-4; the match to TRBD1 covers 9 bases. This CDR3 is 13 amino acids long. Germline-derived CDR1 and CDR2 are LNHDA and SQIVND (reference sequence). Losses at the gene ends were 6 bases for V and 7 bases for J; bases not matched to a gene: 3. Written as DNA, the CDR3 is TGTGCCAGTAGGGACAGGGGAGGTGAAAAACTGTTTTTT. Its translation is CASRDRGGEKLFF.

The chain is built from TRBV12-5 and TRBJ1-2, with D possibly matching TRBD1 (6 bases). The V end was cut by 0 bases, the J end by 5 bases, with 7 bases between. Germline V CDR1 and CDR2: LGHNT, FRNRAP. The CDR3 totals 13 residues. CDR3 in amino acids: CASGLVGGYGYTF. CDR3 nucleotide sequence: TGTGCTAGTGGTTTGGTAGGGGGATATGGCTACACCTTC. The full variable domain, rest sourced from reference TRBV12-5 and TRBJ1-2, is DARVTQTPRHKVTEMGQEVTMRCQPILGHNTVFWYRQTMMQGLELLAYFRNRAPLDDSGMPKDRFSAEMPDATLATLKIQPSEPRDSAVYFCASGLVGGYGYTFGSGTRLTVV.

The V and J genes are TRBV2 and TRBJ1-6, with 7 bases that match TRBD1. The germline V gene encodes CDR1 SNHLY and CDR2 FYNNEI. V was pared by 3 bases and J by 9 bases, with 14 bases of the junction left unmatched. The CDR3 spans 17 residues. The CDR3 DNA reads TGTGCCAGCAGTGAGGATCAGCCGCGACAGGGCCTTTCACCCCTCCACTTT. It yields the protein CASSEDQPRQGLSPLHF.

V is TRBV5-1 and J is TRBJ1-1; D perhaps matches TRBD1 (6 bases). V lost 4 bases and J lost 0, with 10 bases in between. Germline V gives CDR1 SGHRS, CDR2 YFSETQ. The CDR3 runs to 14 residues. The CDR3: CASSIQGLNTEAFF. The CDR3 DNA reads as TGCGCCAGCAGCATACAGGGATTGAACACTGAAGCTTTCTTT.

J is TRBJ2-7 and V is TRBV11-2; possibly TRBD2 for D (5 bases). This CDR3 contains 13 residues. Germline V gene lookup returns CDR1 SGHAT and CDR2 FQNNGV. V was trimmed by 5 bases and J by 1 base, leaving 9 bases between them. The CDR3 loop is CASSQDSSYEQYF. The CDR3 DNA sequence: TGTGCCAGCAGCCAGGACTCATCCTACGAGCAGTACTTC.

This chain joins TRBV27 and TRBJ1-2; tentative D call: TRBD1 (6 bases). Deletions cut 4 bases from V and 4 bases from J, with 13 bases between. Germline loops: CDR1 MNHEY, CDR2 SMNVEV (reference sequence). The CDR3 is 14 residues long. CDR3 DNA: TGTGCCAGCAGTTCCGCACAGGGATCCTATGGCTACACCTTC. Translated: CASSSAQGSYGYTF.

The rearrangement links TRBV5-4 to TRBJ2-3, with 7 bases lining up with TRBD1. This CDR3 has 14 amino acids. V trimming: 4 bases; J trimming: 0 bases; junction bases outside the gene matches: 2. CDR1 SGHNT and CDR2 YYREEE come from the germline V gene (reference sequence). The CDR3 here is CASSRDSSTDTQYF. In DNA form, the CDR3 reads TGTGCCAGCAGCCGGGACAGCAGCACAGATACGCAGTATTTT. Variable domain in full (rest from reference TRBV5-4 and TRBJ2-3): ETGVTQSPTHLIKTRGQQVTLRCSSQSGHNTVSWYQQALGQGPQFIFQYYREEENGRGNFPPRFSGLQFPNYSSELNVNALELDDSALYLCASSRDSSTDTQYFGPGTRLTVL.

This clone was detected only a few times. The chain joins TRBV3-1 (or the pseudogene TRBV3-2) to TRBJ2-7, with 7 bases fitting TRBD1. The V segment lost 2 bases and the J segment 2 bases; nucleotides outside the gene matches: 3. The CDR3 has 14 amino acids. Germline CDR1 and CDR2: LGHDT and YNNKEL (reference sequence). CDR3: CASSQQTGTYEQYF. The CDR3 nucleotides are TGTGCCAGCAGCCAACAGACAGGGACCTACGAGCAGTACTTC.

The chain combines TRBV6-2 or TRBV6-3 with TRBJ1-5; 7 bases line up with TRBD1. This CDR3 is 14 amino acids long. Germline V gene lookup returns CDR1 MNHEY and CDR2 SVGEGT. Losses at the gene ends were 2 bases for V and 7 bases for J; bases not matched to a gene: 5. CDR3 protein: CASSYVTGKQPQHF. Written as DNA, the CDR3 is TGTGCCAGCAGTTACGTGACAGGGAAGCAGCCCCAGCATTTT.

The J gene is TRBJ2-2, the V gene TRBV19; D is perhaps TRBD1 (7 bases). V lost 10 bases, J lost 4 bases, and 19 bases lay in between. Germline values: CDR1 LNHDA, CDR2 SQIVND (reference sequence). The CDR3 has 15 residues. CDR3 nucleotides: TGTGCCACCAGGGGGGCAGGGACCCCCACCGGGGAGCTGTTTTTT. It encodes CATRGAGTPTGELFF.

The J gene is TRBJ1-4, the V gene TRBV5-1; D unresolved. V was clipped by 0 bases and J by 3 bases, with 15 bases between them. This CDR3 has 17 amino acids. Germline CDR1 is SGHRS and CDR2 is YFSETQ. The CDR3: CASSLEPNFKANEKLFF. DNA of the CDR3: TGCGCCAGCAGCTTGGAACCGAACTTTAAAGCTAATGAAAAACTGTTTTTT.

V is TRBV7-5 and J is TRBJ1-5; the D call in the table, TRBD1, was not verified against the DNA. TRBV7-5 is reported as a pseudogene. The CDR3 contains 15 residues. CDR3 nucleotides: TGTGCCAGAAGCCTAAGGACAGGGGGCTGTCAGCCCCAGCATTTT. The encoded protein is CARSLRTGGCQPQHF.

Points on this clone: Other DNA sequences in this specimen translate into the identical CDR3. The chain carries TRBV9 and TRBJ1-3; D not resolved. The CDR3 is 14 residues long. Germline CDR1 and CDR2: SGDLS and YYNGEE. Between the trimmed V and J ends, which lost 0 bases and 0 bases, there was a span of 4 bases. The CDR3 loop is CASSVGASGNTIYF. The CDR3 DNA reads TGTGCCAGCAGCGTAGGAGCCTCTGGAAACACCATATATTTT.

The chain combines TRBV28 with TRBJ1-1, with 8 nucleotides matching TRBD1. Germline CDR1 MDHEN, CDR2 SYDVKM. With V trimmed by 2 bases and J by 3 bases, 5 bases remained unmatched. CDR3 length: 15 residues. CDR3 bases: TGTGCCAGCAGTTTACAGGGGGCCCCCCACACTGAAGCTTTCTTT. Translating gives CASSLQGAPHTEAFF.

The chain joins TRBV4-2 to TRBJ1-3; 8 bases line up with TRBD1. Germline V lookup: CDR1 LGHNA, CDR2 YNFKEQ. This CDR3 is 18 amino acids long. J lost 3 bases, V lost 0 bases, and 10 bases had no gene match. In DNA, the CDR3 is TGTGCCAGCAGCCAAGATCTGGCGCAGGGGGCATTTGGAAACACCATATATTTT. Encoded protein: CASSQDLAQGAFGNTIYF.

This rearrangement joins TRBV5-5 to TRBJ1-1, with D tentatively TRBD1 (6 bases). Per the germline V gene, CDR1 is SGHKS and CDR2 is YYEKEE (reference sequence). V was trimmed by 0 bases and J by 6 bases, leaving 18 bases between them. This CDR3 has 16 residues. The CDR3 sequence is CASSLDLGGAFAEAFF. As DNA, the CDR3 is TGTGCCAGCAGCTTGGATTTAGGGGGGGCGTTCGCTGAAGCTTTCTTT.

The rearrangement uses TRBV30 and TRBJ2-1; D possibly corresponds to TRBD2 (5 bases). Germline CDR1 and CDR2: GTSNPN and SVGIG (reference sequence). The CDR3 extends over 14 amino acids. Trimming shortened V by 5 bases and J by 0 bases, and 11 bases separated the two germline ends. CDR3 loop: CAWGSVSSYNEQFF. The CDR3 nucleotides are TGTGCCTGGGGTAGCGTTAGCTCCTACAATGAGCAGTTCTTC.

This clone turned up a few times. This chain connects TRBV15 to TRBJ1-4; 7 nucleotides line up with TRBD1. The germline V gene has CDR1 LNHNV and CDR2 YYDKDF (reference sequence). This CDR3 is 15 amino acids long. V dropped 0 bases and J dropped 8; count of bases not matched to a gene: 6. In nucleotides, the CDR3 is TGTGCCACCAGCAGAGATCCCAGCAGGGGGGAAAAACTGTTTTTT. Amino acids: CATSRDPSRGEKLFF.

The chain is built from TRBV2 and TRBJ2-2; 10 bases fit TRBD2. V lost 6 bases and J lost 6; bases outside the gene matches: 10. Germline CDR1 is SNHLY and CDR2 is FYNNEI. The CDR3 is made up of 16 amino acids. CDR3 nucleotides: TGTGCCAGCAGCCCTAGGACTAGCGGATATGCCGGGGAGCTGTTTTTT. This encodes CASSPRTSGYAGELFF.

This rearrangement joins TRBV14 to TRBJ2-7; TRBD1 aligns across 10 bases. From germline, CDR1 is SGHDN and CDR2 FVKESK. The J segment lost 6 bases and the V segment lost 0 bases, leaving 8 bases of the junction unmatched. The CDR3 consists of 16 residues. The CDR3 here is CASSQDPGTGVSEQYF. CDR3 bases: TGTGCCAGCAGCCAAGATCCGGGGACAGGGGTCTCCGAGCAGTACTTC.

Sample share makes this clone medium-sized (0.01 to 0.1%). Different DNA sequences within this sample yield the same CDR3. This chain uses TRBV19 with TRBJ1-5; 7 positions match TRBD1. Trimming at V came to 8 bases and at J to 3 bases, leaving 4 bases not matched to a gene. This CDR3 is 13 amino acids long. Germline V gene lookup returns CDR1 LNHDA and CDR2 SQIVND (reference sequence). Written as DNA, the CDR3 is TGTGCCAGTTCGGGACAGTCCAATCAGCCCCAGCATTTT. Its protein product is CASSGQSNQPQHF.

The chain links TRBV2 to TRBJ1-2, with 7 positions matching TRBD1. Germline V gene sequence: CDR1 SNHLY, CDR2 FYNNEI. The CDR3 loop spans 13 amino acids. After removal of 8 bases from V and 7 bases from J, the junction contained 10 bases not matched to a gene. Here the CDR3 reads CASVDRARGGYTF. CDR3 sequence (DNA): TGTGCCAGCGTAGACAGGGCGAGGGGTGGCTACACCTTC.

This chain connects TRBV6-6 to TRBJ2-1; 7 nucleotides align to TRBD2. The CDR3 is 15 residues long. V lost 6 bases, J lost 8 bases, and 13 bases stayed unmatched. The germline gives CDR1 MNHNY, CDR2 SVGAGI (reference sequence). The chain's CDR3 is CASRPGPGLRDEQFF. DNA for the CDR3: TGTGCCAGCAGACCGGGCCCGGGACTACGGGATGAGCAGTTCTTC.

The chain employs TRBV28 and TRBJ1-6; maybe TRBD1 (5 bases). Germline V lookup: CDR1 MDHEN, CDR2 SYDVKM. Trimming shortened V by 6 bases and J by 10 bases, and 13 bases separated the two germline ends. The CDR3 runs 13 residues. The CDR3 loop reads CASRGRGGSPLHF. CDR3 nucleotides: TGTGCCAGCAGGGGGAGGGGAGGCTCACCCCTCCACTTT.

The CDR3 DNA follows: TGTGCCAGCAGCCAAGGTGGCAGAGGGTGGGCTTTCTTT. Translation gives CASSQGGRGWAFF. The rearrangement links TRBV3-1 (or the pseudogene TRBV3-2) to TRBJ1-1; D uncertain. Germline values: CDR1 LGHDT, CDR2 YNNKEL (reference sequence). Trimming removed 1 base at V and 11 bases at J, with 14 bases between. CDR3 size: 13 residues.

The J gene is TRBJ1-2, the V gene TRBV4-1, with a possible D match to TRBD1 (5 bases). This CDR3 spans 14 amino acids. Trimming left V 1 base short and J 8 bases short, with 14 bases between. Per germline, CDR1 MGHRA and CDR2 YSYEKL. This CDR3 is CASSQGTVTGGYTF. The CDR3 region has the DNA TGCGCCAGCAGCCAAGGGACGGTCACAGGCGGCTACACCTTC.

The chain uses TRBV5-6 and TRBJ1-2, with a possible D match to TRBD1 (5 bases). CDR1 and CDR2 from the germline V gene are SGHDT and YYEEEE. V was clipped by 0 bases and J by 8 bases, with 11 bases between them. The CDR3 totals 13 residues. CDR3: CASSLAGGEGYTF. For the CDR3, the DNA is TGTGCCAGCAGCTTGGCCGGAGGGGAAGGCTACACCTTC.

This clone appeared a single time. This sequence joins TRBV7-8 and TRBJ1-2; TRBD1 agrees at 8 bases. Germline CDR1 SGHVS, CDR2 FQNEAQ. The J segment lost 8 bases and the V segment lost 0 bases, leaving 8 bases of the junction unmatched. The CDR3 runs to 15 residues. Here the CDR3 DNA reads TGTGCCAGCAGCTTAGCGTTCGGACAGGGTGGCGGCTACACCTTC. Amino acid sequence: CASSLAFGQGGGYTF.